A single sample gave rise to the 5 T cell receptor beta chains below, sequenced in a study of monozygotic twins with inflammatory bowel disease (dated by TCRdb to about 2019). Libraries came from 5' RACE. Sequencing was carried out with an Illumina HiSeq 2500. After the reads were reprocessed by TCRdb, one entry was made per CDR3 protein sequence, with no DNA. The sample table includes 350,000 to 500,000 distinct CDR3 sequences. The ten most abundant clones make up about 2.4% of the sample. The material sequenced was blood. The receptors were gathered from a human donor with ulcerative colitis or Crohn's disease, or a healthy co-twin of an affected twin (not recorded which).

The chain is built from TRBV28 and TRBJ2-3; TCRdb reports TRBD1, a call that lacks DNA to check it against. Germline lookup yields CDR1 MDHEN and CDR2 SYDVKM. This CDR3 comprises 16 residues. The CDR3 sequence is CASSAQGAGKADTQYF.

The chain combines TRBV5-1 with TRBJ2-2; TCRdb proposes TRBD1, but this gene call is untestable without DNA. This CDR3 region has 18 residues. Per the germline V gene, CDR1 is SGHRS and CDR2 is YFSETQ. This CDR3 reads CASSLERPGQGNTGELFF.

The rearrangement links TRBV28 to TRBJ1-5; the TRBD1 assignment by TCRdb is unverifiable without DNA. In germline, CDR1 is MDHEN, CDR2 SYDVKM. This CDR3 is 14 amino acids long. The CDR3 sequence: CASSLQGAKQPQHF.

The chain links TRBV5-6 to TRBJ2-7; as DNA is missing, the TRBD1 call by TCRdb cannot be tested. The germline gives CDR1 SGHDT, CDR2 YYEEEE. The CDR3 consists of 15 residues. Here the CDR3 reads CASSLAWTGRYEQYF.

This chain joins TRBV20-1 and TRBJ2-7; without DNA, the TCRdb call of TRBD2 cannot be checked. Germline CDR1 DFQATT, CDR2 SNEGSKA (reference sequence). This CDR3 has 11 residues. The CDR3 loop reads CSASVGLEQYF.